A single sample gave rise to the 2 T cell receptor beta chains below, sequenced in a study of T cell repertoires in cytomegalovirus infection. Each CDR3 protein gets one entry after TCRdb re-called the reads with MiXCR. This table holds hundreds of thousands of distinct CDR3 sequences, 35% to 45% found once. Input material: PBMCs. Receptor source: a human donor in good health (CMV status not recorded). Some clones in this sample may be carry-over from other donors' samples.

As to this clonotype: The missing conserved phenylalanine or tryptophan at the end of this CDR3 makes a read error likely. Because the CDR3's place on the DNA is in doubt, the DNA is left out and the CDR3 is given as listed by TCRdb. V and J are TRBV7-6 and TRBJ2-7. CDR1 is SGHVS and CDR2 is FNYEAQ in the germline V gene. The CDR3 length equals 13 residues, ends included. CDR3 sequence reads: CASSVVQSYEHYC.

In its sample, this clonotype was seen a few times. Germline and junction disagree at one end, which may indicate a read error. The chain combines TRBV2 with TRBJ1-5; a possible D gene is TRBD1 (5 bases). The CDR3 is 14 amino acids. The V gene's germline CDR1 is SNHLY and CDR2 FYNNEI. CDR3 DNA sequence: TGTGCCAGCAGTCAAGCAGGGACGGGTCAGCCCCAGCATTTT. This encodes CASSQAGTGQPQHF.